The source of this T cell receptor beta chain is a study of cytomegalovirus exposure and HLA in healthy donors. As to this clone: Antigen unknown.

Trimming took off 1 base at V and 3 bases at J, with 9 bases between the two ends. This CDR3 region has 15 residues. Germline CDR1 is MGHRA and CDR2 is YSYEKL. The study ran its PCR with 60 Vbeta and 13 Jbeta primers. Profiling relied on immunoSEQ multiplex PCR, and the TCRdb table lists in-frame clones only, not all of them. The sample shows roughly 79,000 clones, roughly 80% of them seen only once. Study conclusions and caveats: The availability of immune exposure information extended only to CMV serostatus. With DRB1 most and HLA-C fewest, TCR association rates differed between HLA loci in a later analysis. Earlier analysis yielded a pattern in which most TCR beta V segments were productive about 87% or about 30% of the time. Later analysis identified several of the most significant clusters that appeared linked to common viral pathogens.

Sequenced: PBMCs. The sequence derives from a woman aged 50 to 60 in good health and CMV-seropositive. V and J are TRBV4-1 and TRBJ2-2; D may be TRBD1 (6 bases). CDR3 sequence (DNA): TGCGCCAGCAGCCAAGTGAGGGGGTACACCGGGGAGCTGTTTTTT. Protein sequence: CASSQVRGYTGELFF.